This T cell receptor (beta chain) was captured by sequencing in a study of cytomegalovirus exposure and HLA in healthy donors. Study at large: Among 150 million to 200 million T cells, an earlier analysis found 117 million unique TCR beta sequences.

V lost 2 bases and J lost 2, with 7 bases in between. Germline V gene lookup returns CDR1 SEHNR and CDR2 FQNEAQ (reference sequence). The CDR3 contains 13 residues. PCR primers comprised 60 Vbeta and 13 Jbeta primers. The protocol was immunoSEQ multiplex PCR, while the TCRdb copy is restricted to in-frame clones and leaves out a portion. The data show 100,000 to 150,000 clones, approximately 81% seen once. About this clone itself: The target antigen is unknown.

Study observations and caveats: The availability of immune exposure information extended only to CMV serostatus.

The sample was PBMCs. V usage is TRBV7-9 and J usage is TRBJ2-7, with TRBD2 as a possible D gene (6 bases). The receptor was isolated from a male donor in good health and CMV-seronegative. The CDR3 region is CASSLRGTYEQYF. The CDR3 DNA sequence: TGTGCCAGCAGCTTACGCGGGACCTACGAGCAGTACTTC.